A single TCR beta chain is shown here with its context. Its antigen is not yet known. No much larger clone exists at a distance of one base, and base qualities are not known. The sample originates from a study of CD8 T cells in ankylosing spondylitis (dated by TCRdb to the late 2010s). For the wider study: The study profiled T cell receptor beta repertoires in healthy donors and ankylosing spondylitis patients to find disease-linked TCR variants. Peripheral blood was sampled, and synovial fluid was additionally collected from ankylosing spondylitis patients. The whole study cohort included roughly 110 healthy donors and about two dozen ankylosing spondylitis patients.

The research as a whole found: Some TCR beta motif variants had previously been reported in synovial fluid and blood of reactive arthritis patients, which suggested common disease-initiation mechanisms. A TCR beta motif of several highly homologous amino acid variants appeared characteristic of blood from ankylosing spondylitis patients. A CD8+ phenotype was shown by the disease-linked clones, which were found at relatively low frequencies in peripheral blood. The disease-linked clones were reported as significantly enriched in matched synovial fluid samples from ankylosing spondylitis patients.

The sequencer was an Illumina HiSeq 2500. Quantitative 5'-RACE with molecular barcodes was the method used to prepare the TCR beta libraries. On the study's bioinformatics: A new computational method, built on a probabilistic model of VDJ rearrangement, was used to identify disease-linked TCR variants. TCRdb reprocessing: public reads trimmed at Q25 with fastp, clones called with MiXCR, in-frame beta chains kept. All rows with the same CDR3 protein become a single entry with the most common DNA and genes. None of the V and J calls come from the authors' own analysis; TCRdb made them. For this sample there are approximately 540,000 distinct CDR3 sequences; roughly 12% appear just once. The ten largest clonotypes hold 6.8% of the sample. A distance of 12 bases separates the germline ends of V and J, which lose 1 base and 10 bases respectively. The germline V gene (reference sequence) supplies CDR1 SEHNR and CDR2 FQNEAQ. CDR3 length: 13 amino acids, cysteine to phenylalanine. Only the CDR3 part of the read is kept: 39 bases, read in frame from the first base.

The rearrangement joined TRBV7-9 to TRBJ2-3, with the D gene tentatively TRBD1 or TRBD2, based on 5 matching bases in each. The sequencing sample was made of blood, either unsorted or a sorted T cell fraction (not recorded which). The clonotype originates from a male donor with ankylosing spondylitis. The nucleotide sequence reads TGTGCCAGCAGCTTAGGGGGACCACCTTCGCAGTATTTT. It is translated as CASSLGGPPSQYF.